A selection of T cell receptor beta chains follows, all from one sample in a study of T cells expressing NK-cell markers. From its re-call of the 5' RACE reads, TCRdb lists each CDR3 protein once, without DNA. The clone table shows more than 400,000 distinct CDR3 sequences, with the ten largest holding about 7.1%. Sequencing was performed on blood T cells: a sorted CD56 or NKG2C T cell subset, CD4+ or CD8+ T cells, or bulk PBMC T cells (not recorded which). These TCRs come from a woman aged 18 to 75 in good health. Both conserved end residues are part of each CDR3.

>TRBJ2-1|TRBV9
CASSPPRGESSYNEQFF
>TRBJ1-2|TRBV10-3
CAISRGASNYGYTF
>TRBJ1-5|TRBV27
CASSPKTRDRDQPQHF
>TRBJ2-2|TRBV19
CASSRQGSNTGELFF
>TRBJ2-1|TRBV20-1
CSAMRSAYNEQFF
>TRBJ2-6|TRBV14
CASSHQGSGANVLTF
>TRBJ1-1|TRBV7-2
CASSLAVMWTEAFF
>TRBJ2-2|TRBV29-1
CSVDGRTNTGELFF
>TRBJ2-7|TRBV12-3/TRBV12-4
CASTLTGNIYEQYF
>TRBJ2-1|TRBV7-9
CASRPPGPPSYNEQFF
>TRBJ2-3|TRBV18
CASSPGVADYTATQYF
>TRBJ1-5|TRBV24-1
CATSETGTGGFQPQHF
>TRBJ2-2|TRBV28
CATSSASGEGRGAGELFF
>TRBJ2-7|TRBV30
CACQTGTAYEQYF
>TRBJ2-7|TRBV20-1
CSARGAGEYEQYF
>TRBJ1-5|TRBV20-1
CSAESNWGQPQHF
>TRBJ1-5|TRBV7-2
CASSPQGRNQPQHF
>TRBJ1-1|TRBV20-1
CSAADRMTEAFF
>TRBJ2-3|TRBV20-1
CSTTSGSDTDTQYF
>TRBJ1-2|TRBV28
CAITSPLYGYTF